The present entry profiles one TCR beta chain with its context. Its antigen is unknown. This sample is part of a study of CD4 T cells in relation to SARS-CoV-2 and coronaviruses. Study background: The HLA restriction of the shared crossreactive spike epitopes was mapped.

Naive and memory CD4+ T cell DNA was deep-sequenced without culture. Generated by immunoSEQ multiplex PCR, the TCRdb table keeps only in-frame clones and is missing some. The sample includes tens of thousands of clones, over 85% of them seen just once. Overall study findings and caveats: Pre-pandemic and post-infection samples never came from the same donor.

Unexposed donor CD4+ T cells date from 2011-2018, before the COVID-19 pandemic. Cryopreserved PBMCs were CD4-enriched, then split into naive and memory cells. V lost 5 bases and J lost 4, with 14 bases in between. This CDR3 is built from 14 residues. Per the germline V gene, CDR1 is LNHDA and CDR2 is SQIVND (reference sequence). The V and J genes are TRBV19 and TRBJ1-2; D unclear. Material: naive CD4+ T cells from PBMCs. The subset denotes: naive CD4+ T cells isolated by negative enrichment. This clonotype was obtained from a human donor in good health. The CDR3 region is CASSESRTGYGYTF. The CDR3 nucleotides read TGTGCCAGTAGTGAGAGCCGGACGGGCTATGGCTACACCTTC.